Included here is one TCR beta chain sequence, with context. The antigen is unknown. Positively selected for CCR7, the CD45RO-negative cells used as naive CD8 cells excluded terminally differentiated effector memory CD45RA+ cells. These data are taken from a study of shared clonotypes between healthy human individuals. Study conclusions and caveats: Sharing across four donors was highest in naive CD4 (roughly 5%) and lowest in memory CD8 (roughly 0.4%).

TCRdb keeps only in-frame clones here, not all; method: immunoSEQ multiplex PCR. The table lists hundreds of thousands of clones, approximately 96% of them singletons. CDR3 length equals 17 residues. Germline assignment: CDR1 SEHNR and CDR2 FQNEAQ (reference sequence). J lost 4 bases, V lost 1 base, and 10 bases had no gene match. The origin of this receptor is a woman aged 25 to 39 in good health. The sequencing sample was made of naive CD8+ T cells sorted from blood. The genes are TRBV7-9 and TRBJ2-3; TRBD2 aligns across 8 bases. CDR3 sequence: CASSLVAGPMGSDTQYF. The CDR3 region has the DNA TGTGCCAGCAGCTTAGTAGCGGGACCCATGGGGTCAGATACGCAGTATTTT.